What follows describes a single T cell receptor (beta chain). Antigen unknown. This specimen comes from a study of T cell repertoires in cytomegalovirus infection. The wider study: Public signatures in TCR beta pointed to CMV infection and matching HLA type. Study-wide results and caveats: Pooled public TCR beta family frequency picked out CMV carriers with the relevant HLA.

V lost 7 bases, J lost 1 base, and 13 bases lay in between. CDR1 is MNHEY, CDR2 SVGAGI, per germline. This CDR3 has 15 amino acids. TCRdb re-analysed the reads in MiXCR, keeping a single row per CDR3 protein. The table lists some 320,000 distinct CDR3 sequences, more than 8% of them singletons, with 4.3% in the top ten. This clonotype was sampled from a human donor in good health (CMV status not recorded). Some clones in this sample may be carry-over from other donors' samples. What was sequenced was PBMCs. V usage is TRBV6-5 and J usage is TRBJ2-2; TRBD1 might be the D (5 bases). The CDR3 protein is CASKLTQGNTGELFF. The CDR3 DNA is TGTGCCAGCAAATTAACCCAGGGGAACACCGGGGAGCTGTTTTTT.